The 24 T cell receptor beta chains below come from one sample, sequenced in a study of OX40 agonist ivuxolimab in advanced cancers. Data came from immunoSEQ multiplex PCR; TCRdb stores just in-frame clones and leaves some out. The sample records about 82,000 clones, just under 90% being singletons. The sequences come from CD4+ or CD8+ T cells sorted from blood, collected in a trial of the OX40 agonist ivuxolimab. These TCRs come from an adult with an advanced solid tumor such as melanoma, head and neck, liver or kidney cancer.

The V gene is TRBV11-2, the J gene TRBJ2-4, with 7 bases fitting TRBD1. CDR1 and CDR2 (germline): SGHAT, FQNNGV. The CDR3 covers 13 residues. The J segment lost 7 bases and the V segment lost 8 bases, leaving 8 bases of the junction unmatched. DNA for the CDR3: TGTGCCAGCTTGACAGGGAAAACGAACATTCAGTACTTC. Translating gives CASLTGKTNIQYF.

The V gene is TRBV23-1, the J gene TRBJ2-1; 7 bases line up with TRBD1. TRBV23-1 is known as an ORF, though its function is uncertain. The CDR3 covers 19 residues. The J segment lost 2 bases and the V segment lost 2 bases, leaving 15 bases of the junction unmatched. The CDR3 sequence: CASSQIPWLGQVTYNEQFF. CDR3 nucleotide sequence: TGCGCCAGCAGTCAAATCCCCTGGTTAGGACAGGTTACCTACAATGAGCAGTTCTTC.

The chain links TRBV28 to TRBJ2-5; D remains unclear. The CDR3 is 13 residues long. CDR1 and CDR2 from the germline V gene are MDHEN and SYDVKM. Trimming took 3 bases from V and 7 from J, leaving 12 bases between them. The CDR3 coding sequence is TGTGCCAGCAGTTTTATAACCGCCCGGACCCAGTACTTC. It translates to CASSFITARTQYF.

This clone was recorded a few times. The V call is TRBV10-3, the J call TRBJ2-3, with 14 bases fitting TRBD2. Germline CDR1 and CDR2: ENHRY and SYGVKD. CDR3 length: 18 residues. The V gene end was trimmed by 2 bases and the J gene end by 1 base; junction bases not matched to a gene: 5. The CDR3 spells CAISEPPGLAGGTDTQYF. CDR3 DNA: TGTGCCATCAGTGAGCCCCCGGGACTAGCGGGAGGCACAGATACGCAGTATTTT.

CDR3 sequence: CASSVGAPGQGNTEAFF. The DNA for the CDR3 is TGTGCCAGCAGCGTAGGGGCCCCGGGACAGGGGAACACTGAAGCTTTCTTT. V and J are TRBV7-6 and TRBJ1-1; 9 bases fit TRBD1. The CDR3 runs to 17 residues. The germline CDR1 and CDR2 sequences are SGHVS and FNYEAQ. With V trimmed by 5 bases and J by 1 base, 11 bases remained unmatched.

This clone has just one count. The chain has TRBV7-3 and TRBJ1-5, with TRBD1 as a possible D gene (6 bases). The V end lost 7 bases, the J end lost 5 bases, and 18 bases lay between the germline ends. This CDR3 spans 15 amino acids. CDR1 and CDR2 from the germline V gene are SGHTA and FQGTGA. CDR3 residues: CASNERGRMDQPQHF. CDR3 nucleotide sequence: TGTGCCAGCAACGAAAGGGGGAGGATGGATCAGCCCCAGCATTTT.

The chain joins TRBV4-1 to TRBJ2-2, with 8 bases lining up with TRBD1. CDR1 is MGHRA, CDR2 YSYEKL, per germline. This CDR3 is 15 amino acids long. J lost 6 bases, V lost 4 bases, and 7 bases had no gene match. CDR3 nucleotides: TGCGCCAGCAGCCGGACAGGGATAATGGCCGGGGAGCTGTTTTTT. This codes for CASSRTGIMAGELFF.

There are a few counts of this clone. The CDR3 does not close with the conserved phenylalanine or tryptophan, likely indicating a read error. The DNA is omitted, as the CDR3 cannot be located on it reliably, and the CDR3 follows TCRdb's listing. The V gene is TRBV5-4, the J gene TRBJ1-2. Termini included, the CDR3 measures 12 amino acids. Per germline, CDR1 SGHNT and CDR2 YYREEE (reference sequence). CDR3 sequence reads: CASSLNGMLYHL.

The chain carries TRBV9 and TRBJ2-2; D is uncertain. The CDR3 runs to 14 residues. Between the trimmed V and J ends, which lost 6 bases and 3 bases, there was a span of 12 bases. The V gene's germline CDR1 is SGDLS and CDR2 YYNGEE. CDR3 DNA sequence: TGTGCCAGCACCGGTACACTATACACCGGGGAGCTGTTTTTT. It translates to CASTGTLYTGELFF.

CDR3 DNA sequence: TGCAGCGTCCTGAGGGATTCAGGTAGCAATCAGCCCCAGCATTTT. Protein sequence: CSVLRDSGSNQPQHF. The chain links TRBV29-1 to TRBJ1-5; D gene uncertain. Germline loops: CDR1 SQVTM, CDR2 ANQGSEA. The CDR3 contains 15 residues. V was pared by 6 bases and J by 0 bases, with 15 bases between.

The chain is built from TRBV5-6 and TRBJ1-5; 7 positions match TRBD1. The CDR3 runs 15 residues. Unmatched junction bases numbered 8, after V lost 3 bases and J lost 5 bases. The germline gives CDR1 SGHDT, CDR2 YYEEEE. In nucleotides, the CDR3 is TGTGCCAGCAGCTCCTTCTCTCAGGGGGATCAGCCCCAGCATTTT. The encoded protein is CASSSFSQGDQPQHF.

The chain links TRBV5-5 to TRBJ1-2, with D possibly being TRBD1 (5 bases). V lost 4 bases, J lost 3 bases, and 16 bases lay in between. The germline V gene has CDR1 SGHKS and CDR2 YYEKEE (reference sequence). The length of the CDR3 is 15 residues. This CDR3 reads CASSTLGLNDYGYTF. The CDR3 nucleotides read TGTGCCAGCAGCACCCTGGGACTGAATGACTATGGCTACACCTTC.

The chain carries TRBV5-1 and TRBJ2-3; D perhaps matches TRBD2 (6 bases). V lost 0 bases to trimming and J lost 8 bases, with 19 bases between them. This CDR3 region has 16 residues. Germline CDR1 and CDR2: SGHRS and YFSETQ. The CDR3 region has the DNA TGCGCCAGCAGCTTGGCCGGAGGGCGGGATTGGGGTACGCAGTATTTT. Its translation is CASSLAGGRDWGTQYF.

The chain carries TRBV5-4 and TRBJ2-3, with 8 bases fitting TRBD1. This CDR3 contains 14 residues. The germline CDR1 and CDR2 sequences are SGHNT and YYREEE (reference sequence). V lost 3 bases and J lost 6; bases outside the gene matches: 6. The CDR3 region is CASSWRDRTDTQYF. CDR3 DNA sequence: TGTGCCAGCAGCTGGAGGGACAGGACGGATACGCAGTATTTT.

This chain links TRBV19 with TRBJ1-6; a possible D gene is TRBD1 (5 bases). V lost 5 bases and J 8 bases, leaving 7 bases between the germline ends. The CDR3 sequence is 12 residues long. CDR1 is LNHDA and CDR2 is SQIVND in the germline V gene (reference sequence). CDR3 sequence: CASSSRDSPLHF. In nucleotides, the CDR3 is TGTGCCAGTAGTTCCAGGGATTCACCCCTCCACTTT. Using reference TRBV19 and TRBJ1-6 for the parts outside the CDR3, the full variable domain is DGGITQSPKYLFRKEGQNVTLSCEQNLNHDAMYWYRQDPGQGLRLIYYSQIVNDFQKGDIAEGYSVSREKKESFPLTVTSAQKNPTAFYLCASSSRDSPLHFGNGTRLTVT.

A single count supports this clone. The chain is built from TRBV19 and TRBJ2-7; D could derive from TRBD1 or TRBD2 (6 bases each). Per germline, CDR1 LNHDA and CDR2 SQIVND (reference sequence). Trimming stripped 5 bases from V and 1 base from J, with 12 bases between. The CDR3 runs 14 residues. CDR3 protein: CASSPGGSSYEQYF. CDR3 DNA: TGTGCCAGTAGTCCCGGGGGCTCTTCCTACGAGCAGTACTTC.

The gene calls are TRBV5-1 and TRBJ2-1; no firm D call. The V gene's germline CDR1 is SGHRS and CDR2 YFSETQ. The CDR3 has 12 residues. V lost 0 bases, J lost 6 bases, and 4 bases lay in between. In nucleotides, the CDR3 is TGCGCCAGCAGCTTGGGACCCAATGAGCAGTTCTTC. It specifies CASSLGPNEQFF.

This chain joins TRBV21-1 and TRBJ1-5; the table's D call, TRBD1, was not checked against the DNA. TRBV21-1 is recorded as a pseudogene. This CDR3 region has 16 residues. DNA of the CDR3: TGTGCCAGCAGCATACAACAGAGCAATAGCAATCAGCCCCAGCATTTT. It specifies CASSIQQSNSNQPQHF.

The chain joins TRBV5-6 to TRBJ2-7, with TRBD1 as a possible D gene (5 bases). CDR3 length equals 15 residues. Trimming removed 6 bases at V and 3 bases at J, with 19 bases between. Per the germline V gene, CDR1 is SGHDT and CDR2 is YYEEEE. CDR3 sequence (DNA): TGTGCCAGCAACCGACCTGGACACAACAACTACGAGCAGTACTTC. It encodes CASNRPGHNNYEQYF.

As regards this clone: Other DNA sequences in this specimen translate into the identical CDR3. The V gene is TRBV14, the J gene TRBJ2-1; tentative D call: TRBD2 (5 bases). Germline lookup yields CDR1 SGHDN and CDR2 FVKESK. V lost 2 bases and J 6 bases, leaving 11 bases between the germline ends. This CDR3 is 14 amino acids long. Here the CDR3 reads CASSQLGRGNEQFF. The CDR3 nucleotides read TGTGCCAGCAGCCAACTCGGACGGGGCAATGAGCAGTTCTTC.

V and J are TRBV29-1 and TRBJ2-7; 13 nucleotides match TRBD2. The CDR3 covers 15 residues. Germline V gene sequence: CDR1 SQVTM, CDR2 ANQGSEA. Losses at the gene ends were 3 bases for V and 4 bases for J; bases not matched to a gene: 6. The CDR3 DNA sequence: TGCAGCGTTGATTCACTAGCGGGAGGGAGGTACGAGCAGTACTTC. It specifies CSVDSLAGGRYEQYF.

This chain connects TRBV28 to TRBJ1-4; the D is unclear. The CDR3 covers 16 residues. Trimming cost V 4 bases and J 0 bases, with 12 bases left between them. CDR1 and CDR2 from the germline V gene are MDHEN and SYDVKM. CDR3 in amino acids: CASSSPPGSTNEKLFF. In nucleotides, the CDR3 is TGTGCCAGCAGTTCCCCCCCGGGATCAACTAATGAAAAACTGTTTTTT.

V gene TRBV4-1 combines with J gene TRBJ1-5; 8 nucleotides line up with TRBD1. The V gene's germline CDR1 is MGHRA and CDR2 YSYEKL. The CDR3 spans 16 residues. J was trimmed by 4 bases and V by 0 bases; bases with no gene match: 5. The CDR3, as DNA: TGCGCCAGCAGCCAAGACCGGACAGGGCCTAATCAGCCCCAGCATTTT. Translated, it gives CASSQDRTGPNQPQHF.

The genes are TRBV11-3 and TRBJ2-7, with 8 nucleotides matching TRBD1. The CDR3 totals 16 residues. Germline V CDR1 and CDR2: SGHNT, YENEEA. The ends lost 0 bases at V and 6 bases at J; junction bases unmatched: 10. The CDR3 DNA follows: TGTGCCAGCAGCTTAGATCCACCTGGGACAGGAGGCGAGCAGTACTTC. This sequence encodes CASSLDPPGTGGEQYF.